The 13 T cell receptor beta chains below were found in one sample sequenced in a study of blood T cell repertoires in COVID-19. This table comes from immunoSEQ multiplex PCR, and its TCRdb copy is limited to in-frame clones, with some not included. This table holds about 310,000 clones, about 91% found once. The sequencing sample was made of PBMCs or T cells enriched from blood (not recorded which). Source of these receptors: a woman in her thirties or forties who had recovered from COVID-19.

The CDR3 DNA sequence: TGCGCCAGCAGCCCGGGGGATGGCGGTTATAGCAATCAGCCCCAGCATTTT. It specifies CASSPGDGGYSNQPQHF. The J gene is TRBJ1-5, the V gene TRBV5-1; weak D call: TRBD1 (5 bases). Germline-derived CDR1 and CDR2 are SGHRS and YFSETQ. Trimming removed 4 bases from V and 0 bases from J, with 17 bases in between. This CDR3 has 17 residues. Variable domain in full (rest from reference TRBV5-1 and TRBJ1-5): KAGVTQTPRYLIKTRGQQVTLSCSPISGHRSVSWYQQTPGQGLQFLFEYFSETQRNKGNFPGRFSGRQFSNSRSEMNVSTLELGDSALYLCASSPGDGGYSNQPQHFGDGTRLSIL.

This chain connects TRBV7-8 to TRBJ2-1, with a weak D call TRBD2 (6 bases). This CDR3 is 15 amino acids long. Germline CDR1 SGHVS, CDR2 FQNEAQ. The germline V and J ends were trimmed by 1 base and 4 bases, with 11 bases remaining between them. The CDR3 region is CASSLGLARYNEQFF. CDR3 coding DNA: TGTGCCAGCAGCTTAGGCCTAGCGCGGTACAATGAGCAGTTCTTC.

The chain combines TRBV19 with TRBJ2-1, with no clear D. The length of the CDR3 is 14 residues. Germline V lookup: CDR1 LNHDA, CDR2 SQIVND (reference sequence). The V end lost 8 bases, the J end lost 0 bases, and 11 bases lay between the germline ends. The CDR3 reads CASASLGSYNEQFF. In DNA form, the CDR3 reads TGTGCCAGTGCATCACTCGGCTCCTACAATGAGCAGTTCTTC.

The chain joins TRBV29-1 to TRBJ2-7, with 8 bases aligning to TRBD1. Germline V lookup: CDR1 SQVTM, CDR2 ANQGSEA. Losses at the gene ends were 6 bases for V and 4 bases for J; bases not matched to a gene: 8. CDR3 length: 13 amino acids. CDR3 coding DNA: TGCAGCGTGAGGACAGGGTTCAATTACGAGCAGTACTTC. It specifies CSVRTGFNYEQYF.

This chain joins TRBV5-1 and TRBJ2-1, with 7 bases identical to TRBD1. Germline V CDR1 and CDR2: SGHRS, YFSETQ. This CDR3 has 13 amino acids. V dropped 4 bases and J dropped 5; count of bases not matched to a gene: 3. In DNA, the CDR3 is TGCGCCAGCAGCGGGGGACAGCACAATGAGCAGTTCTTC. This sequence encodes CASSGGQHNEQFF.

This sequence joins TRBV6-5 and TRBJ2-7; D uncertain. Per the germline V gene, CDR1 is MNHEY and CDR2 is SVGAGI. Between the trimmed V and J ends, which lost 0 bases and 5 bases, there was a span of 8 bases. The length of the CDR3 is 13 residues. The CDR3 DNA sequence: TGTGCCAGCAGTTACTCGTCCCTTAACGAGCAGTACTTC. Amino acids: CASSYSSLNEQYF.

V is TRBV24-1 and J is TRBJ2-3; 12 bases match TRBD2. Germline CDR1 KGHDR, CDR2 SFDVKD. J was trimmed by 1 base and V by 3 bases; bases with no gene match: 4. This CDR3 comprises 17 residues. The CDR3 is CATSDRASGRGTDTQYF. In DNA, the CDR3 is TGTGCCACCAGTGATCGGGCTAGCGGGAGGGGCACAGATACGCAGTATTTT.

The table lists this clone with a few counts. The chain carries TRBV2 and TRBJ1-2; no clear D gene. The CDR3 loop spans 11 amino acids. Trimming removed 4 bases at V and 4 bases at J, with 4 bases between. Germline V gene lookup returns CDR1 SNHLY and CDR2 FYNNEI. CDR3 sequence (DNA): TGTGCCAGCAGTGCTTTCTATGGCTACACCTTC. Protein sequence: CASSAFYGYTF.

The chain carries TRBV19 and TRBJ1-3; TRBD1 is a possible D gene (5 bases). Trimming left V 0 bases short and J 5 bases short, with 11 bases between. Germline values: CDR1 LNHDA, CDR2 SQIVND (reference sequence). This CDR3 is built from 15 residues. The CDR3 spells CASSIEWGRRNTIYF. Here the CDR3 DNA reads TGTGCCAGTAGTATAGAGTGGGGGAGGCGAAACACCATATATTTT.

The chain recombines TRBV11-2 with TRBJ1-6; TRBD1 might be the D (5 bases). This CDR3 comprises 15 residues. The germline V gene encodes CDR1 SGHAT and CDR2 FQNNGV. V was shortened by 4 bases and J by 4 bases, with 11 bases between the two germline ends. CDR3 sequence reads: CASSSSGVYNSPLHF. The CDR3 region has the DNA TGTGCCAGCAGCTCCTCGGGGGTTTATAATTCACCCCTCCACTTT.

The rearrangement links TRBV27 to TRBJ1-5; a possible D gene is TRBD1 (6 bases). In germline, CDR1 is MNHEY, CDR2 SMNVEV (reference sequence). Trimming pared 1 base from V and 6 bases from J, leaving 7 bases between. The CDR3 has 13 amino acids. CDR3 residues: CASSLLTGQPQHF. CDR3 in DNA: TGTGCCAGCAGTTTATTGACAGGTCAGCCCCAGCATTTT.

The chain has TRBV11-3 and TRBJ1-1; D gene unclear. CDR1 SGHNT and CDR2 YENEEA come from the germline V gene. V lost 2 bases and J 1 base, leaving 5 bases between the germline ends. The CDR3 runs to 13 residues. CDR3 sequence (DNA): TGTGCCAGCAGCTTATTCCAGAACACTGAAGCTTTCTTT. It encodes CASSLFQNTEAFF.

V usage is TRBV5-1 and J usage is TRBJ1-2; 10 bases match TRBD1. Germline V gene lookup returns CDR1 SGHRS and CDR2 YFSETQ. Unmatched junction bases numbered 16, after V lost 4 bases and J lost 4 bases. The CDR3 has 18 residues. CDR3 sequence: CASSRTGTGVRTGYGYTF. The CDR3 DNA is TGCGCCAGCAGCAGGACCGGGACAGGGGTGCGGACGGGCTATGGCTACACCTTC.